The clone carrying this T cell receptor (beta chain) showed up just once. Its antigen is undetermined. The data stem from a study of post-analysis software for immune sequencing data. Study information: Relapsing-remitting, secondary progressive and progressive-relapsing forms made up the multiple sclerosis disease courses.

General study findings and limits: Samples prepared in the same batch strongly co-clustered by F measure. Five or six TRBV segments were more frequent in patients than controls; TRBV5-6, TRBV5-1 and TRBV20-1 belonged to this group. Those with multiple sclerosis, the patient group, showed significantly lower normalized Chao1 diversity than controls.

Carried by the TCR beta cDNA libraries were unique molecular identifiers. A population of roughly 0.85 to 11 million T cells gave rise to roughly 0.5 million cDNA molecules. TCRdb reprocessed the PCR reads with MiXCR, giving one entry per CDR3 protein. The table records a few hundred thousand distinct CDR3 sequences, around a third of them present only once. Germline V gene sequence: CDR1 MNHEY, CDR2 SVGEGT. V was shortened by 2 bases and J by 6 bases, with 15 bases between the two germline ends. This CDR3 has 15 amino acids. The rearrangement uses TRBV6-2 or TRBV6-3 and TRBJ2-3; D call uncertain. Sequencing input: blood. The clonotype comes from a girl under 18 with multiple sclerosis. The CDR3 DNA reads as TGTGCCAGCAGTTACGGTCAGACCTACGGGGATACGCAGTATTTT. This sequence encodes CASSYGQTYGDTQYF.